These 20 T cell receptor beta chains share one sample of origin, sequenced in a study of neoadjuvant anti-PD-1 for oral cavity cancer. The protocol was immunoSEQ multiplex PCR, while the TCRdb copy is restricted to in-frame clones and leaves out a portion. This sample carries 80,000 to 95,000 clones, about 84% of them seen once, and the ten largest clones take 2.5% to 4%. The input for sequencing was PBMCs, taken before nivolumab (anti-PD-1) treatment. Receptors were obtained from a person aged 40 to 85 with oral cavity squamous cell carcinoma.

V and J are TRBV5-5 and TRBJ1-2, with 8 nucleotides matching TRBD1. V lost 1 base to trimming and J lost 4 bases; unmatched junction nucleotides: 6. The CDR3 is 15 residues long. Germline CDR1 SGHKS, CDR2 YYEKEE (reference sequence). The CDR3 loop reads CASSLSRQGTYGYTF. CDR3 nucleotides: TGTGCCAGCAGCTTGTCCCGACAGGGGACCTATGGCTACACCTTC. The full variable domain, completed using reference TRBV5-5 and TRBJ1-2, is DAGVTQSPTHLIKTRGQQVTLRCSPISGHKSVSWYQQVLGQGPQFIFQYYEKEERGRGNFPDRFSARQFPNYSSELNVNALLLGDSALYLCASSLSRQGTYGYTFGSGTRLTVV.

The rearrangement links TRBV7-6 to TRBJ2-1; the D is unclear. V lost 1 base to trimming and J lost 0 bases, with 10 bases between them. Germline V gene lookup returns CDR1 SGHVS and CDR2 FNYEAQ. The CDR3 loop spans 16 amino acids. Here the CDR3 reads CASSLDPPSSYNEQFF. DNA of the CDR3: TGTGCCAGCAGCTTAGACCCACCCAGCTCCTACAATGAGCAGTTCTTC.

The CDR3 DNA follows: TGTGCCATCAGCCCAGTTAGCTACGAGCAGTACTTC. Its translation: CAISPVSYEQYF. The rearrangement uses TRBV10-3 and TRBJ2-7, with unresolved D. The ends were cut back, 6 bases at V and 3 bases at J, with 9 bases in the middle. Germline CDR1 ENHRY, CDR2 SYGVKD. CDR3 length: 12 residues.

The V and J genes are TRBV30 and TRBJ1-1, with D possibly TRBD1 on 5 matching bases. Trimming left V 0 bases short and J 5 bases short, with 7 bases between. This CDR3 spans 12 amino acids. CDR1 is GTSNPN, CDR2 SVGIG, per germline (reference sequence). The CDR3 here is CAWSVRGTEAFF. The DNA for the CDR3 is TGTGCCTGGAGTGTACGGGGGACTGAAGCTTTCTTT.

This clone is labeled as medium-sized (0.01 to 0.1%). The chain's CDR3 is CASSPGTEATNEKLFF. The CDR3 DNA reads TGCGCCAGCAGCCCCGGGACAGAGGCAACTAATGAAAAACTGTTTTTT. V usage is TRBV5-1 and J usage is TRBJ1-4; 7 nucleotides match TRBD1. The CDR3 covers 16 residues. The V gene's germline CDR1 is SGHRS and CDR2 YFSETQ. After removal of 4 bases from V and 0 bases from J, the junction contained 6 bases not matched to a gene.

The V gene is TRBV19, the J gene TRBJ1-1, with D possibly matching TRBD1 (5 bases). The CDR3 sequence is 13 residues long. CDR1 and CDR2 (germline): LNHDA, SQIVND (reference sequence). Trimming pared 5 bases from V and 6 bases from J, leaving 13 bases between. CDR3: CASSFLPGPEAFF. The CDR3 region has the DNA TGTGCCAGTAGTTTTCTTCCGGGGCCTGAAGCTTTCTTT.

This chain joins TRBV5-1 and TRBJ2-3; perhaps TRBD2 as D (5 bases). Germline V gene sequence: CDR1 SGHRS, CDR2 YFSETQ. The CDR3 is 15 amino acids. V shed 0 bases and J shed 0 bases, with 8 bases lying between them. The CDR3: CASSLDGGSTDTQYF. CDR3 in DNA: TGCGCCAGCAGCTTGGATGGCGGGAGCACAGATACGCAGTATTTT. The variable domain in full, completed from reference TRBV5-1 and TRBJ2-3, reads KAGVTQTPRYLIKTRGQQVTLSCSPISGHRSVSWYQQTPGQGLQFLFEYFSETQRNKGNFPGRFSGRQFSNSRSEMNVSTLELGDSALYLCASSLDGGSTDTQYFGPGTRLTVL.

With respect to this clone: One end of the junction varies from germline; a read error may be responsible. The V call is TRBV2, the J call TRBJ2-3; D might be TRBD2 (6 bases). Germline V gene lookup returns CDR1 SNHLY and CDR2 FYNNEI. This CDR3 has 15 residues. In nucleotides, the CDR3 is TGTGCCAGCAGTGTACTCGGGGGAAGCACGGATACGCAGTATTTT. This sequence encodes CASSVLGGSTDTQYF.

The chain carries TRBV5-1 and TRBJ2-2, with a tentative D call TRBD2 (6 bases). Germline CDR1 and CDR2: SGHRS and YFSETQ. V lost 4 bases, J lost 4 bases, and 11 bases lay in between. The CDR3 consists of 14 residues. The CDR3, as DNA: TGCGCCAGCAGCAGGGACTCAGGCACCGGGGAGCTGTTTTTT. It yields the protein CASSRDSGTGELFF. The complete variable domain, with remaining parts taken from reference TRBV5-1 and TRBJ2-2, reads KAGVTQTPRYLIKTRGQQVTLSCSPISGHRSVSWYQQTPGQGLQFLFEYFSETQRNKGNFPGRFSGRQFSNSRSEMNVSTLELGDSALYLCASSRDSGTGELFFGEGSRLTVL.

V usage is TRBV7-8 and J usage is TRBJ2-1; a weak D match, TRBD1 (5 bases). Per germline, CDR1 SGHVS and CDR2 FQNEAQ. The CDR3 has 14 amino acids. V lost 5 bases and J lost 7, with 15 bases in between. CDR3 protein: CASSPGRWGNEQFF. CDR3 nucleotide sequence: TGTGCCAGCAGCCCAGGGCGGTGGGGTAATGAGCAGTTCTTC.

The J gene is TRBJ2-2, the V gene TRBV5-1, with D perhaps TRBD1 (5 bases). CDR1 and CDR2 from the germline V gene are SGHRS and YFSETQ. Between the trimmed V and J ends, which lost 4 bases and 1 base, there was a span of 11 bases. The CDR3 extends over 15 amino acids. Here the CDR3 DNA reads TGCGCCAGCAGCCTCCAGGGTCTGAACACCGGGGAGCTGTTTTTT. This codes for CASSLQGLNTGELFF.

The chain uses TRBV30 and TRBJ2-3, with D perhaps matching TRBD1 or TRBD2 (5 bases each). Germline lookup yields CDR1 GTSNPN and CDR2 SVGIG (reference sequence). The CDR3 contains 16 residues. V was cut by 2 bases and J by 2 bases, with 17 bases left in between. The CDR3 nucleotides are TGTGCCTGGAGTCTATTAGGGACGGGAAACACAGATACGCAGTATTTT. Translated, it gives CAWSLLGTGNTDTQYF.

The V call is TRBV7-2, the J call TRBJ2-7; D not certain. The ends were cut back, 4 bases at V and 2 bases at J, with 3 bases in the middle. Germline CDR1 is SGHTA and CDR2 is FQGNSA. The CDR3 totals 11 residues. The CDR3 loop is CASSSTYEQYF. DNA of the CDR3: TGTGCCAGCAGCTCTACCTACGAGCAGTACTTC.

This chain joins TRBV29-1 and TRBJ1-1, with D unresolved. Germline V gene data show CDR1 as SQVTM and CDR2 as ANQGSEA. The ends were cut back, 7 bases at V and 3 bases at J, with 18 bases in the middle. This CDR3 comprises 14 residues. Here the CDR3 reads CSARESPEDTEAFF. Here the CDR3 DNA reads TGCAGCGCCCGAGAGTCCCCGGAGGACACTGAAGCTTTCTTT.

The V gene is TRBV5-6, the J gene TRBJ1-5; TRBD1 is a possible D gene (6 bases). Germline-derived CDR1 and CDR2 are SGHDT and YYEEEE. The CDR3 totals 15 residues. V shed 0 bases and J shed 5 bases, with 12 bases lying between them. The CDR3 here is CASSLGGRGDQPQHF. In DNA form, the CDR3 reads TGTGCCAGCAGCTTGGGCGGCAGGGGAGATCAGCCCCAGCATTTT.

This sequence joins TRBV5-1 and TRBJ2-3; D may match TRBD1 or TRBD2 (5 bases each). Per germline, CDR1 SGHRS and CDR2 YFSETQ. Trimming removed 0 bases at V and 6 bases at J, with 14 bases between. CDR3 size: 15 residues. CDR3 nucleotide sequence: TGCGCCAGCAGCTTGGCCTGGCTGGGGGAGGATACGCAGTATTTT. It translates to CASSLAWLGEDTQYF. The full variable domain, completed using reference TRBV5-1 and TRBJ2-3, is KAGVTQTPRYLIKTRGQQVTLSCSPISGHRSVSWYQQTPGQGLQFLFEYFSETQRNKGNFPGRFSGRQFSNSRSEMNVSTLELGDSALYLCASSLAWLGEDTQYFGPGTRLTVL.

As regards this clone: Other DNA sequences in the sample encode the same CDR3. The rearrangement links TRBV5-6 to TRBJ2-5; D is perhaps TRBD1 (6 bases). Per germline, CDR1 SGHDT and CDR2 YYEEEE. V was clipped by 4 bases and J by 2 bases, with 12 bases between them. CDR3 length equals 14 residues. The CDR3 DNA reads TGTGCCAGCAGCCTCACTAGGGGGCAAGAGACCCAGTACTTC. As protein: CASSLTRGQETQYF.

This clone was picked up one time. The gene calls are TRBV5-1 and TRBJ2-7; D may be TRBD2 (5 bases). The CDR3 is made up of 13 amino acids. V gave up 4 bases and J gave up 2 bases, with 10 bases separating them. CDR1 SGHRS and CDR2 YFSETQ come from the germline V gene. CDR3 sequence: CASSDGLTYEQYF. Here the CDR3 DNA reads TGCGCCAGCAGCGATGGACTTACCTACGAGCAGTACTTC.

J is TRBJ2-3 and V is TRBV27; D not resolved. The germline V gene encodes CDR1 MNHEY and CDR2 SMNVEV (reference sequence). CDR3 length: 14 amino acids. Trimming took 1 base from V and 1 from J, leaving 6 bases between them. The CDR3 DNA is TGTGCCAGCAGTTTATTGCAGGGCACAGATACGCAGTATTTT. It specifies CASSLLQGTDTQYF.

As for this clone: Only one base separates this from a far larger clonotype, so it likely reflects a read error. The chain couples TRBV2 to TRBJ1-2, with D possibly being TRBD1 (5 bases). Germline-derived CDR1 and CDR2 are SNHLY and FYNNEI. The CDR3 has 11 amino acids. V gave up 9 bases and J gave up 2 bases, with 7 bases separating them. The CDR3 spells CARGGNYGYTF. CDR3 DNA sequence: TGTGCCAGGGGGGGGAACTATGGCTACACCTTC.